The 17 T cell receptor delta chains below all came from one sample that was sequenced in a study of gamma-delta T cells after stem cell transplantation. With CATT, TCRdb re-called clones from the RT-PCR reads. The table lists 1,400 or so delta-chain clones, 35% to 55% of them singletons. The sample was gamma-delta T cells. These receptors all come from a human donor. It is not recorded whose cells these are; they may come from a transplant donor.

Notes on this clone: It is likely a read error: a sequence one base away is far more abundant. V is TRDV2 and J is TRDJ1; 10 bases fit TRDD3. Trimming at V came to 0 bases and at J to 0 bases, leaving 12 bases not matched to a gene. This CDR3 is built from 19 residues. Germline CDR1 and CDR2: GEAIGNYY and EKD. CDR3 in amino acids: CACDTAEGGDTLYTDKLIF. In nucleotides, the CDR3 is TGTGCCTGTGACACCGCTGAGGGGGGGGATACGCTGTACACCGATAAACTCATCTTT.

About this clone itself: With only one base between it and a far larger clone, this is likely a read error. The same CDR3 also results from other DNA sequences found in this sample. This chain uses TRDV3 with TRDJ1, with 11 positions matching TRDD3. The germline CDR1 and CDR2 sequences are TVYSNPD and GDNSRS (reference sequence). The CDR3 is 17 residues long. The CDR3: CAAILGDMHPYTDKLIF. CDR3 nucleotides: TGTGCCGCTATACTGGGGGATATGCACCCGTACACCGATAAGCTCATCTTT.

For this clone: A much larger clonotype is one base distant, so this may be a read error. The rearrangement joins TRAV29/DV5 to TRDJ2, with D perhaps TRDD3 (5 bases). The CDR3 length is 19 residues. CDR1 and CDR2 (germline): NSMFDY, ISSIKDK. The CDR3: CAASDVRRWEIPPTAQLFF. CDR3 coding DNA: TGTGCAGCAAGCGACGTACGACGATGGGAGATACCCCCGACAGCACAACTATTCTTT.

In the case of this clone: One base away lies a much larger clone, so this may be a sequencing read error. This chain links TRDV1 with TRDJ1; D unresolved. CDR1 is TSWWSYY and CDR2 is QGS in the germline V gene. Trimming removed 2 bases at V and 6 bases at J, with 28 bases between. The CDR3 has 19 amino acids. CDR3 sequence: CALGENLSGAPPVPHKLIF. DNA for the CDR3: TGTGCTCTTGGGGAAAATCTTAGCGGGGCACCTCCGGTACCCCATAAACTCATCTTT.

This clone has only one observation. A much bigger clone sits one base away, suggesting this may be a read error. Other nucleotide sequences in the sample specify the same CDR3. The gene calls are TRDV1 and TRDJ1; 13 nucleotides agree with TRDD3. Germline CDR1 and CDR2: TSWWSYY and QGS. Losses at the gene ends were 2 bases for V and 2 bases for J; bases not matched to a gene: 44. This CDR3 is 30 amino acids long. The CDR3 DNA reads as TGTGCTCTTGGGGAAACGCCAACGAGGGGACTGTCTTCCCTCTCGAGGGTACTGGGGGATACGAGGGGACATACCGATAAACTCATCTTT. It specifies CALGETPTRGLSSLSRVLGDTRGHTDKLIF.

In the case of this clone: A much larger clone sits a single nucleotide away, making a read error possible. The same CDR3 arises from other DNA sequences in this sample as well. The V gene is TRDV1, the J gene TRDJ1, with TRDD3 matching over 9 bases. The germline V gene encodes CDR1 TSWWSYY and CDR2 QGS. With V trimmed by 0 bases and J by 0 bases, 38 bases remained unmatched. This CDR3 contains 28 residues. The CDR3: CALGELSVSGDTRGRARRTSGDTDKLIF. In DNA form, the CDR3 reads TGTGCTCTTGGGGAACTCAGCGTCTCGGGGGATACAAGGGGGCGAGCTAGAAGGACGAGCGGGGACACCGATAAACTCATCTTT.

To note about this clone: A far larger clone is only one base removed, so a read error is likely. This chain joins TRDV2 and TRDJ3; TRDD3 matches at 7 bases. Germline CDR1 is GEAIGNYY and CDR2 is EKD. This CDR3 comprises 19 residues. Losses at the gene ends were 3 bases for V and 0 bases for J; bases not matched to a gene: 10. Here the CDR3 reads CACDAGGFSGSWDTRQMFF. In DNA, the CDR3 is TGTGCCTGTGACGCCGGGGGATTCTCCGGCTCCTGGGACACCCGACAGATGTTTTTC.

Worth noting for this clone: A far larger clone differs by one base, so this is likely a read error. This rearrangement joins TRDV1 to TRDJ1, with 13 bases aligning to TRDD3. The V gene's germline CDR1 is TSWWSYY and CDR2 QGS. CDR3 length: 21 residues. The CDR3 DNA is TGTGCTCTTGGGTCCTTTTGGCCCGCGACTGGGGGATACGCGAGGCCCGATAAACCCATCTTT. The encoded protein is CALGSFWPATGGYARPDKPIF.

By frequency in the sample, this clone is large (0.1 to 1%). This specimen includes other DNA sequences encoding the same CDR3. This chain joins TRDV2 and TRDJ1, with D possibly matching TRDD3 (5 bases). Per germline, CDR1 GEAIGNYY and CDR2 EKD. The V gene lost 3 bases and the J gene lost 2 bases, with 12 bases spanning the gap. This CDR3 has 14 residues. The CDR3 region is CACDAGLRTDKLIF. CDR3 DNA sequence: TGTGCCTGTGACGCGGGATTGCGAACCGATAAACTCATCTTT.

This clone is judged medium-sized. The same CDR3 arises from other DNA sequences in this sample as well. The chain carries TRDV1 and TRDJ1, with D tentatively TRDD2 (6 bases). Germline lookup yields CDR1 TSWWSYY and CDR2 QGS. Between the trimmed V and J ends, which lost 0 bases and 3 bases, there was a span of 17 bases. CDR3 length: 17 amino acids. This chain's CDR3 is CALGELLLRQRSDKLIF. The CDR3 coding sequence is TGTGCTCTTGGGGAACTACTCCTACGACAAAGGTCCGATAAACTCATCTTT.

For this clone: A single base is all that separates this from a far larger clone, so a read error is likely. The chain has TRDV2 and TRDJ1; tentatively, D is TRDD3 (6 bases). CDR1 is GEAIGNYY and CDR2 is EKD in the germline V gene. The CDR3 has 15 amino acids. V was cut by 3 bases and J by 4 bases, with 17 bases left in between. CDR3 region: CACDAVGGARDKLIF. The CDR3 DNA reads as TGTGCCTGTGACGCCGTAGGGGGAGCTCGCGATAAACTCATCTTT.

This clone is labeled medium-sized. The chain has TRDV2 and TRDJ1, with TRDD3 matching 9 bases. With 3 bases clipped from V and 0 bases from J, the junction kept 7 bases outside the gene matches. CDR1 is GEAIGNYY and CDR2 is EKD in the germline V gene. The CDR3 consists of 16 residues. CDR3 region: CACDPLLGENTDKLIF. The CDR3 coding sequence is TGTGCCTGTGACCCCCTACTGGGGGAGAACACCGATAAACTCATCTTT.

As for this clone: One base away lies a much larger clone, so this may be a sequencing read error. This same CDR3 is encoded by further DNA sequences in the sample. J is TRDJ1 and V is TRDV1, with 11 bases identical to TRDD3. CDR3 length: 23 residues. CDR1 is TSWWSYY, CDR2 QGS, per germline. V was pared by 1 base and J by 3 bases, with 25 bases of the junction left unmatched. The CDR3 DNA sequence: TGTGCTCTTGGGGAACCAATTCCTTCCCGTGATGGGGGATACGCGGGCCACTCCGATAAACTCATCTTT. Translating gives CALGEPIPSRDGGYAGHSDKLIF.

This clone is labeled as medium-sized. Other nucleotide sequences in the sample specify the same CDR3. The chain uses TRDV1 and TRDJ1; 7 nucleotides match TRDD3. The CDR3 consists of 21 residues. Germline loops: CDR1 TSWWSYY, CDR2 QGS. The V gene end was trimmed by 0 bases and the J gene end by 0 bases; junction bases not matched to a gene: 19. This CDR3 reads CALGELLQHVLGILHTDKLIF. The CDR3 bases are TGTGCTCTTGGGGAACTCCTACAGCACGTACTGGGGATCCTTCACACCGATAAACTCATCTTT.

A word on this clone: A far larger clone is off by one base, so a read error is likely. The chain is built from TRDV2 and TRDJ1; 13 bases map to TRDD3. J lost 0 bases, V lost 2 bases, and 17 bases had no gene match. The CDR3 runs 21 residues. Germline V gives CDR1 GEAIGNYY, CDR2 EKD. In nucleotides, the CDR3 is TGTGCCTGTGACAGCCTTCCCGGTACTGGGGGATACGGCCGGTACACCGATAAACTCATCTTT. As protein: CACDSLPGTGGYGRYTDKLIF.

J is TRDJ3 and V is TRDV2; tentatively, D is TRDD3 (6 bases). From germline, CDR1 is GEAIGNYY and CDR2 EKD. V was pared by 5 bases and J by 0 bases, with 19 bases between. This CDR3 has 19 residues. The DNA of the CDR3 is TGTGCCTGTGGCGCCGCGGGGATTCTGGGCTCCTGGGACACCCGACAGATGTTTTTC. It specifies CACGAAGILGSWDTRQMFF.

This clone has a single count. A far more abundant clone sits one base away, making this likely a read error. The chain recombines TRDV2 with TRDJ1; TRDD3 might be the D (5 bases). The germline V gene encodes CDR1 GEAIGNYY and CDR2 EKD. The CDR3 totals 15 residues. The V end lost 0 bases, the J end lost 3 bases, and 13 bases lay between the germline ends. CDR3 nucleotides: TGTGCCTGTGACACCGTAGGGGGTAGGCCCGATAAACTCATCTTT. Translation gives CACDTVGGRPDKLIF.